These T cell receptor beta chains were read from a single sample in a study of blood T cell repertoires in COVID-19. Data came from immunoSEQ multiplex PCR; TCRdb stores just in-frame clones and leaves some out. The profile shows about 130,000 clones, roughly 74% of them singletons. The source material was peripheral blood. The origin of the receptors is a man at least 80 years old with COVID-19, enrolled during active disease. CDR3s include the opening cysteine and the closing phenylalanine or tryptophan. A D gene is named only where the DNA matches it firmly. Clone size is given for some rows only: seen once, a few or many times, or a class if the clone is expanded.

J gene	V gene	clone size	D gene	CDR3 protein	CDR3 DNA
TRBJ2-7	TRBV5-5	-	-	CASSLAGGARSSYEQYF	TGTGCCAGCAGCTTGGCCGGAGGGGCCAGGAGCTCCTACGAGCAGTACTTC
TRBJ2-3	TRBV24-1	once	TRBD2	CATSERGLGTDTQYF	TGTGCCACCAGTGAGAGGGGACTAGGCACAGATACGCAGTATTTT
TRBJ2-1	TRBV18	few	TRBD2	CASTPGLAGDNEQFF	TGTGCCAGCACGCCGGGACTAGCGGGAGACAATGAGCAGTTCTTC
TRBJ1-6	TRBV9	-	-	CASSASTSPLHF	TGTGCCAGCAGCGCCTCTACTTCACCCCTCCACTTT
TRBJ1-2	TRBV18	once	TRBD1	CASSSEGAGIDGYTF	TGTGCCAGCTCATCCGAGGGGGCCGGAATTGATGGCTACACCTTC
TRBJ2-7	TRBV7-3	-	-	CASSHVPGNEQYF	TGTGCCAGCAGCCACGTGCCCGGGAACGAGCAGTACTTC
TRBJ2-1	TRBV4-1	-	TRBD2	CASSRVAGRDEQFF	TGCGCCAGCAGCCGAGTAGCGGGGAGGGATGAGCAGTTCTTC
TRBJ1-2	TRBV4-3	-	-	CASSQESGSAYGYTF	TGCGCCAGCAGCCAAGAGTCTGGGAGTGCCTATGGCTACACCTTC
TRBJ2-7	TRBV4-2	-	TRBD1	CASSQEGTGVRSSYEQYF	TGTGCCAGCAGCCAAGAAGGGACAGGGGTCCGAAGCTCCTACGAGCAGTACTTC
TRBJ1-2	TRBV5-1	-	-	CASSPDSPYGYTF	TGCGCCAGCAGCCCCGACAGCCCCTATGGCTACACCTTC
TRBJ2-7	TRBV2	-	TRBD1	CASSTGDEQYF	TGTGCCAGCAGCACAGGGGACGAGCAGTACTTC
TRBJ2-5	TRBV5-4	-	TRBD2	CASSDTSGAQETQYF	TGTGCCAGCAGCGATACTAGCGGGGCCCAAGAGACCCAGTACTTC
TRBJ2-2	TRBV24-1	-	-	CATSDHRGYTGELFF	TGTGCCACCAGTGATCATAGGGGATACACCGGGGAGCTGTTTTTT
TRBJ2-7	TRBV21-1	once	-	CASLLRDWGFEQYF	TGTGCCAGCCTTCTCAGGGACTGGGGGTTCGAGCAGTACTTC
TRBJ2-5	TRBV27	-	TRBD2	CASSLYGSGAEENQYF	TGTGCCAGCAGTTTGTACGGTAGCGGGGCCGAAGAGAACCAGTACTTC
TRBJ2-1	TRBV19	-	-	CASRPQGSYNEQFF	TGTGCCAGTAGGCCCCAGGGTTCCTACAATGAGCAGTTCTTC
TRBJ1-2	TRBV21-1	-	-	CASSKSPERQSNYGYTF	TGTGCCAGCAGCAAAAGTCCTGAAAGACAGTCTAACTATGGCTACACCTTC
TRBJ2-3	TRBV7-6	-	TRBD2	CASSLATNWEAGVADTQYF	TGTGCCAGCAGCTTAGCGACCAACTGGGAGGCGGGAGTGGCAGATACGCAGTATTTT
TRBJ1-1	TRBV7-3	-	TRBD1	CASSRDRDTEAFF	TGTGCCAGCAGCCGGGACAGGGACACTGAAGCTTTCTTT
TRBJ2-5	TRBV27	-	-	CASSTLRETQYF	TGTGCCAGCAGCACCCTCCGGGAGACCCAGTACTTC
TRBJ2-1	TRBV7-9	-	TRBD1	CASSSGQGVMDEQFF	TGTGCCAGCAGCTCGGGACAGGGAGTAATGGATGAGCAGTTCTTC
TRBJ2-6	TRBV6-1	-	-	CASSGNSGSPQSGANVLTF	TGTGCCAGCAGTGGAAATAGCGGCAGTCCCCAATCCGGGGCCAACGTCCTGACTTTC
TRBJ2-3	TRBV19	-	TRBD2	CASSILAGSPDTQYF	TGTGCCAGTAGTATCCTAGCGGGGAGTCCAGATACGCAGTATTTT
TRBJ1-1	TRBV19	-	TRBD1	CASSMGQDTEAFF	TGTGCCAGTAGTATGGGACAGGACACTGAAGCTTTCTTT
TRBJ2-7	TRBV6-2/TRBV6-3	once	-	CASSYAGLRGSEQYF	TGTGCCAGCAGTTACGCTGGGCTCCGGGGTAGTGAGCAGTACTTC
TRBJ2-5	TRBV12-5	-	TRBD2	CASGTGTSGRSETQYF	TGTGCTAGTGGTACCGGGACTAGCGGGAGGTCGGAGACCCAGTACTTC
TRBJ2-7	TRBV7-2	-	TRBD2	CASSLWGEGPYEQYF	TGTGCCAGCAGCTTATGGGGGGAGGGCCCCTACGAGCAGTACTTC
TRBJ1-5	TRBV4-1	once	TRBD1	CASSQPGQGNQPQHF	TGCGCCAGCAGCCAGCCCGGACAGGGAAATCAGCCCCAGCATTTT
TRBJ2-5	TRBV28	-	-	CASSPRARQETQYF	TGTGCCAGCAGTCCCCGCGCGCGGCAGGAGACCCAGTACTTC
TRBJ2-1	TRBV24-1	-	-	CATSDPGQWAYNEQFF	TGTGCCACCAGTGACCCTGGACAGTGGGCCTACAATGAGCAGTTCTTC
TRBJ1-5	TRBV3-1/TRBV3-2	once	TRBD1	CASSRQGSNQPQHF	TGTGCCAGCAGCCGACAGGGGAGCAATCAGCCCCAGCATTTT
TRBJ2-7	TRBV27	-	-	CASSRGDQGSYEQYF	TGTGCCAGCAGTAGGGGCGATCAGGGCTCCTACGAGCAGTACTTC
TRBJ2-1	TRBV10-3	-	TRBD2	CAAWGGRRLHNEQFF	TGTGCCGCCTGGGGCGGGAGGAGGCTTCACAATGAGCAGTTCTTC
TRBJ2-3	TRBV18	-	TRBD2	CASSPKATSGTDTQYF	TGTGCCAGCTCACCGAAGGCTACTAGCGGCACAGATACGCAGTATTTT
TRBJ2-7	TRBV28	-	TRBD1	CASSLGQYSYEQYF	TGTGCCAGCAGTTTGGGACAGTACTCCTACGAGCAGTACTTC
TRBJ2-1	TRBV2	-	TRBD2	CASVRLATRGNEQFF	TGTGCCAGCGTCCGACTAGCGACCCGGGGCAATGAGCAGTTCTTC
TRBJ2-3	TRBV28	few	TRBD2	CASMGLAPTDTQYF	TGTGCCAGCATGGGACTAGCTCCCACAGATACGCAGTATTTT
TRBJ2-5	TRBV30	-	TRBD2	CAWSLLAGDGETQYF	TGTGCCTGGAGTCTGTTAGCGGGAGACGGGGAGACCCAGTACTTC
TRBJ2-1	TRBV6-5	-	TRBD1	CASKQGANNEQFF	TGTGCCAGCAAACAGGGGGCTAACAATGAGCAGTTCTTC
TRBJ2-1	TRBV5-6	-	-	CASSYTGRHEQFF	TGTGCCAGCAGCTATACAGGGCGGCATGAGCAGTTCTTC
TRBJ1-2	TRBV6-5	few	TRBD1	CASTFQGAGSGYTF	TGTGCCAGCACCTTCCAGGGGGCAGGGAGCGGCTACACCTTC